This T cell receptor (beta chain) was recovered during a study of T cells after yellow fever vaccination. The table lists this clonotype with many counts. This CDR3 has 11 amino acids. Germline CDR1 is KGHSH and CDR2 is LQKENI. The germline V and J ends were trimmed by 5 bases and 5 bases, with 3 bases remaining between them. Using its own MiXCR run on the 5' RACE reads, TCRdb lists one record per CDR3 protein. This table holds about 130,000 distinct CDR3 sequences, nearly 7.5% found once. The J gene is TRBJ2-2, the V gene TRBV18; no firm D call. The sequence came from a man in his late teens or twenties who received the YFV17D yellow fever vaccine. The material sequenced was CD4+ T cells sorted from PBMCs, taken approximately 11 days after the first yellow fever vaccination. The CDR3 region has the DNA TGTGCCAGCTCAGAAACCGGGGAGCTGTTTTTT. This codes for CASSETGELFF.